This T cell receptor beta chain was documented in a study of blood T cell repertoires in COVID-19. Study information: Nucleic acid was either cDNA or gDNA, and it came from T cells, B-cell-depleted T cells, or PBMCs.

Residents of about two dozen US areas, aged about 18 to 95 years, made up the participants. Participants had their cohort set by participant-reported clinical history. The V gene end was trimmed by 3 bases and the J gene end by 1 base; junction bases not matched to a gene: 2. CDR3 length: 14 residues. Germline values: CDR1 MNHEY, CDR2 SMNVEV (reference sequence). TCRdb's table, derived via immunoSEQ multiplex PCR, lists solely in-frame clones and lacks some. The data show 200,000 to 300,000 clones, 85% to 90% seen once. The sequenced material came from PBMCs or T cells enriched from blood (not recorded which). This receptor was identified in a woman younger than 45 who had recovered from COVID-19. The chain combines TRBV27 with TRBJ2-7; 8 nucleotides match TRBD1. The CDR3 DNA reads TGTGCCAGCAGTTTGGGGACAGGTTCCTACGAGCAGTACTTC. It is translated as CASSLGTGSYEQYF.